In this sample, the clone carrying this T cell receptor beta chain is medium-sized. Its matching antigen is unknown. These data originate in a study of molecular identifiers for immune sequencing clone quantification. At the level of the study: Four of five RNA aliquots from approximately 20,000 or 98,000 naive CD8 T cells were sequenced.

Germline CDR1 MDHEN, CDR2 SYDVKM. The CDR3 loop spans 18 amino acids. V was pared by 5 bases and J by 0 bases, with 20 bases between. TCRdb ran MiXCR on the PCR reads and lists one entry per CDR3 protein. Of 2,000 to 2,500 distinct CDR3 sequences in the sample, roughly 25% were seen once. Naive CD8 T cells were sorted, and the gate applied was CD8+CD4-CCR7+CD45RA+. Study results and limitations: Clones above 20 RNA copies contained over 98% of effector molecules but under 1% of naive ones. Highly expanded clone sizes could be underestimated by identical TCR molecules that share a barcode.

The rearrangement uses TRBV28 and TRBJ2-4; D uncertain. This receptor was obtained from a human donor in good health. Some libraries in this study had Jurkat cell RNA spiked in. The sample was naive CD8+ T cells from blood, with Jurkat cell RNA spiked in. Subset indicated: FACS-sorted CD8+CD4-CCR7+CD45RA+ naive T cells. CDR3 nucleotides: TGTGCCAGCAGTGAACACCCCCGAAATTACTTAGCCAAAAACATTCAGTACTTC. This codes for CASSEHPRNYLAKNIQYF.